Below are 29 T cell receptor beta chains sequenced from a single sample in a study of blood T cell repertoires in COVID-19. Sequenced by immunoSEQ multiplex PCR; TCRdb stores in-frame clones only, minus some. The profile shows about 440,000 clones, 90% of them singletons. The sample comprised PBMCs or T cells enriched from blood (not recorded which). The receptors were sampled from a man between 18 and 29 years old who had recovered from COVID-19.

The rearrangement joins TRBV3-1 (or the pseudogene TRBV3-2) to TRBJ2-5; no clear D gene. CDR1 and CDR2 (germline): LGHDT, YNNKEL (reference sequence). CDR3 size: 16 residues. Trimming took 0 bases from V and 5 from J, leaving 16 bases between them. CDR3 sequence: CASSQELRNLGETQYF. CDR3 sequence (DNA): TGTGCCAGCAGCCAAGAGTTGAGGAATCTGGGTGAGACCCAGTACTTC.

This clone showed up just a few times. The V call is TRBV19, the J call TRBJ1-1; tentatively, D is TRBD1 (5 bases). Germline V gene data show CDR1 as LNHDA and CDR2 as SQIVND (reference sequence). This CDR3 is 14 amino acids long. V was trimmed by 5 bases and J by 0 bases, leaving 10 bases between them. The CDR3 sequence: CASSFTGLNTEAFF. CDR3 coding DNA: TGTGCCAGTAGTTTTACAGGTCTGAACACTGAAGCTTTCTTT.

On this clone: Its ends do not fully match the called genes, so a read error is possible. The V gene is TRBV28, the J gene TRBJ1-4; 7 bases are a match to TRBD1. Germline V gene sequence: CDR1 MDHEN, CDR2 SYDVKM. The CDR3 sequence is 11 residues long. The CDR3 coding sequence is TGTGCCAGCAGTCCTCGGACAGGCATGAATTTT. This sequence encodes CASSPRTGMNF.

The chain joins TRBV9 to TRBJ1-2, with TRBD1 as a possible D gene (6 bases). Trimming cost V 0 bases and J 5 bases, with 17 bases left between them. The CDR3 has 16 amino acids. Germline CDR1 is SGDLS and CDR2 is YYNGEE. The CDR3 DNA reads as TGTGCCAGCAGCGTAGGACTCGTGGGGGCAAATTATGGCTACACCTTC. This gives the protein CASSVGLVGANYGYTF.

The V and J genes are TRBV10-3 and TRBJ2-7, with 8 bases lining up with TRBD2. The germline gives CDR1 ENHRY, CDR2 SYGVKD. The CDR3 loop spans 12 amino acids. Germline trimming cut 8 bases from V and 5 bases from J; bases unmatched to any gene: 5. The CDR3 sequence: CAIGGTSHEQYF. CDR3 DNA: TGTGCCATCGGCGGGACTAGTCACGAGCAGTACTTC.

The V gene is TRBV5-1, the J gene TRBJ1-1; TRBD1 matches 7 bases. This CDR3 is 15 amino acids long. The V gene end was trimmed by 3 bases and the J gene end by 2 bases; junction bases not matched to a gene: 7. CDR1 is SGHRS, CDR2 YFSETQ, per germline. CDR3 region: CASSSRTGLNTEAFF. CDR3 DNA sequence: TGCGCCAGCAGCTCGAGGACAGGTTTAAACACTGAAGCTTTCTTT.

The chain recombines TRBV29-1 with TRBJ1-2, with a tentative D call TRBD1 (5 bases). Trimming removed 6 bases at V and 9 bases at J, with 17 bases between. There are 12 residues in the CDR3. In germline, CDR1 is SQVTM, CDR2 ANQGSEA. The CDR3 protein is CSVTGTGGRYTF. The CDR3 DNA sequence: TGCAGCGTCACCGGGACTGGAGGGCGCTACACCTTC.

The V gene is TRBV30, the J gene TRBJ1-1, with a weak D call TRBD1 (5 bases). Germline V gene data show CDR1 as GTSNPN and CDR2 as SVGIG (reference sequence). V was clipped by 4 bases and J by 3 bases, with 9 bases between them. The CDR3 covers 12 residues. The CDR3 spells CAWKQVDTEAFF. CDR3 in DNA: TGTGCCTGGAAACAGGTCGACACTGAAGCTTTCTTT.

This chain joins TRBV25-1 and TRBJ1-2, with 10 positions matching TRBD1. V gave up 10 bases and J gave up 7 bases; unmatched junction bases: 6. The CDR3 extends over 12 amino acids. Germline CDR1 and CDR2: MGHDK and SYGVNS. The CDR3: CATLTGGGGYTF. The CDR3 DNA is TGTGCCACCCTGACAGGGGGCGGTGGCTACACCTTC.

In this sample, this clone turned up a few times. This chain connects TRBV5-4 to TRBJ2-2, with TRBD1 matching 8 bases. The CDR3 is 17 residues long. The V gene's germline CDR1 is SGHNT and CDR2 YYREEE (reference sequence). With 4 bases clipped from V and 1 base from J, the junction kept 9 bases outside the gene matches. The CDR3 region is CASSLPGQVRNTGELFF. The CDR3 region has the DNA TGTGCCAGCAGCCTTCCGGGACAGGTCCGGAACACCGGGGAGCTGTTTTTT.

This chain links TRBV4-1 with TRBJ1-1; D gene unclear. Germline values: CDR1 MGHRA, CDR2 YSYEKL. This CDR3 has 14 residues. The V end was cut by 4 bases, the J end by 1 base, with 10 bases between. The CDR3 reads CASSRGRGNTEAFF. The CDR3 nucleotides read TGCGCCAGCAGCCGTGGACGGGGGAACACTGAAGCTTTCTTT.

The J gene is TRBJ2-2, the V gene TRBV6-5; TRBD2 agrees at 11 bases. CDR1 and CDR2 (germline): MNHEY, SVGAGI. This CDR3 region has 15 residues. V shed 7 bases, J shed 5 bases, and the junction held 6 bases outside the gene matches. In nucleotides, the CDR3 is TGTGCCAGCACATTACTAGCGGGGGTGACCGGGGAGCTGTTTTTT. It translates to CASTLLAGVTGELFF.

The gene calls are TRBV11-2 and TRBJ2-3; perhaps TRBD2 as D (6 bases). Germline V lookup: CDR1 SGHAT, CDR2 FQNNGV. The V and J ends lost 3 bases and 3 bases respectively, with 13 bases between them. The CDR3 contains 15 residues. CDR3 bases: TGTGCCAGCAGCTTGGGAAGACTAGGTACAGATACGCAGTATTTT. This translates into CASSLGRLGTDTQYF.

This sequence joins TRBV4-2 and TRBJ2-1, with 13 bases that match TRBD2. The CDR3 is 17 residues long. V was clipped by 0 bases and J by 9 bases; unmatched bases: 8. Germline V CDR1 and CDR2: LGHNA, YNFKEQ. The CDR3 loop is CASSQDQTSGRPGEQFF. The CDR3, as DNA: TGTGCCAGCAGCCAAGATCAGACTAGCGGGAGGCCGGGTGAGCAGTTCTTC.

This sequence joins TRBV2 and TRBJ1-2; 7 bases line up with TRBD1. This CDR3 has 14 residues. J lost 4 bases, V lost 7 bases, and 9 bases had no gene match. Germline V gene data show CDR1 as SNHLY and CDR2 as FYNNEI. The DNA of the CDR3 is TGTGCCAGCACCACTGCACAGGGGCGCTATGGCTACACCTTC. Translating gives CASTTAQGRYGYTF.

This rearrangement joins TRBV5-4 to TRBJ2-2, with 8 positions matching TRBD2. The CDR3 is 16 residues long. Trimming took 0 bases from V and 5 from J; bases not matched to a gene: 6. The germline CDR1 and CDR2 sequences are SGHNT and YYREEE (reference sequence). The CDR3 sequence: CASSLGSGRATGELFF. DNA of the CDR3: TGTGCCAGCAGCTTGGGCAGCGGGAGAGCTACCGGGGAGCTGTTTTTT.

The V and J genes are TRBV10-3 and TRBJ1-1; 7 nucleotides line up with TRBD1. V shed 11 bases and J 3 bases; nucleotides not matched to a gene: 12. The CDR3 contains 14 residues. Germline V gene sequence: CDR1 ENHRY, CDR2 SYGVKD. The CDR3 DNA reads TGTGCCTCCCGGGACAGCAGTTACGACACTGAAGCTTTCTTT. This encodes CASRDSSYDTEAFF.

As concerns this clone: A much larger clonotype is one base distant, so this may be a read error. The J gene is TRBJ2-7, the V gene TRBV7-6; TRBD1 matches 9 bases. J was trimmed by 2 bases and V by 1 base; bases with no gene match: 3. The CDR3 covers 15 residues. The V gene's germline CDR1 is SGHVS and CDR2 FNYEAQ. The CDR3 DNA is TGTGCCAGCAGCTTAGAGGGGACAGGGACCTACGAGCAGTACTTC. Protein product: CASSLEGTGTYEQYF.

CDR3 bases: TGTGCCAGCAGCTTAAGCGGGAGCTACGAGCAGTACTTC. Translating gives CASSLSGSYEQYF. This chain connects TRBV7-6 to TRBJ2-7, with 8 bases matching TRBD2. The V gene end was trimmed by 2 bases and the J gene end by 3 bases; junction bases not matched to a gene: 0. The CDR3 contains 13 residues. Germline CDR1 SGHVS, CDR2 FNYEAQ.

The chain recombines TRBV7-3 with TRBJ1-1; possible D gene TRBD1, 6 bases. CDR3 length: 13 amino acids. V lost 5 bases and J lost 5, with 12 bases in between. Germline V gene sequence: CDR1 SGHTA, CDR2 FQGTGA. CDR3: CASSGNTGTEAFF. The CDR3, as DNA: TGTGCCAGCAGCGGTAACACAGGGACTGAAGCTTTCTTT.

This clone was seen once. The gene calls are TRBV28 and TRBJ1-2; TRBD1 agrees at 7 bases. Germline trimming cut 6 bases from V and 2 bases from J; bases unmatched to any gene: 12. The germline V gene encodes CDR1 MDHEN and CDR2 SYDVKM. The CDR3 is made up of 16 amino acids. The CDR3 spells CASRLARTGLNYGYTF. The CDR3 region has the DNA TGTGCCAGCAGGCTCGCCCGGACAGGATTGAACTATGGCTACACCTTC.

This clone was recorded once. The chain recombines TRBV7-2 with TRBJ2-7, with TRBD2 identical over 7 bases. The CDR3 contains 16 residues. J was trimmed by 0 bases and V by 3 bases; bases with no gene match: 8. Per germline, CDR1 SGHTA and CDR2 FQGNSA. CDR3 protein: CASSLNSGPISYEQYF. The CDR3 nucleotides read TGTGCCAGCAGCTTGAATAGCGGGCCAATCTCCTACGAGCAGTACTTC.

The chain employs TRBV27 and TRBJ2-2, with 12 bases matching TRBD2. Trimming at V came to 6 bases and at J to 0 bases, leaving 8 bases not matched to a gene. The V gene's germline CDR1 is MNHEY and CDR2 SMNVEV (reference sequence). The CDR3 is made up of 18 amino acids. The chain's CDR3 is CASRPTSGGNANTGELFF. For the CDR3, the DNA is TGTGCCAGCAGGCCGACTAGCGGGGGTAACGCGAACACCGGGGAGCTGTTTTTT.

The chain has TRBV28 and TRBJ1-2; D is uncertain. In germline, CDR1 is MDHEN, CDR2 SYDVKM. V lost 2 bases, J lost 8 bases, and 15 bases lay in between. The length of the CDR3 is 14 residues. CDR3 nucleotide sequence: TGTGCCAGCAGTTTAATTGGAGGGAATGACGGCTACACCTTC. Amino acids: CASSLIGGNDGYTF.

The J gene is TRBJ1-1, the V gene TRBV27, with TRBD1 matching over 9 bases. V trimming: 5 bases; J trimming: 4 bases; junction bases outside the gene matches: 5. Germline V gives CDR1 MNHEY, CDR2 SMNVEV (reference sequence). This CDR3 has 14 residues. The DNA of the CDR3 is TGTGCCAGCAGTCCGGGACAGGGTACCACTGAAGCTTTCTTT. Translated, it gives CASSPGQGTTEAFF.

The gene calls are TRBV6-1 and TRBJ1-5; no reliable D call. V lost 3 bases to trimming and J lost 9 bases, with 9 bases between them. The CDR3 is made up of 12 amino acids. Germline CDR1 is MNHNS and CDR2 is SASEGT. CDR3 nucleotides: TGTGCCAGCAGTGACAGGTATGGGCCCCAGCATTTT. Its translation is CASSDRYGPQHF.

The V gene is TRBV19, the J gene TRBJ1-2, with TRBD1 identical over 8 bases. The CDR3 length is 17 residues. Germline CDR1 reads LNHDA; CDR2 reads SQIVND (reference sequence). V gave up 7 bases and J gave up 3 bases; unmatched junction bases: 16. CDR3 nucleotide sequence: TGTGCCAGTAAGGAAGACAAGGGGACAGGATATTACTATGGCTACACCTTC. Amino acids: CASKEDKGTGYYYGYTF.

J is TRBJ1-2 and V is TRBV19; D remains ambiguous. V was pared by 7 bases and J by 5 bases, with 11 bases between. This CDR3 has 12 residues. The germline V gene encodes CDR1 LNHDA and CDR2 SQIVND (reference sequence). CDR3: CASMEADYGYTF. In DNA form, the CDR3 reads TGTGCCAGTATGGAGGCAGATTATGGCTACACCTTC.

The rearrangement links TRBV9 to TRBJ2-7, with D tentatively TRBD1 (5 bases). CDR1 SGDLS and CDR2 YYNGEE come from the germline V gene. The CDR3 has 16 amino acids. V shed 0 bases and J shed 2 bases, with 15 bases lying between them. CDR3 sequence reads: CASSVALGPPTYEQYF. The CDR3 bases are TGTGCCAGCAGCGTAGCTCTGGGGCCCCCGACCTACGAGCAGTACTTC.